Listed here is a single TCR beta chain. As yet, its antigen is unknown. This sample was taken from a study of T cells in Graves' hyperthyroidism and ophthalmopathy. General observations from the study: Most clonotypes expanded in the thyroid (above 0.001) were also present in blood. A model of 13 V-J pairs discriminated ophthalmopathy from stable hyperthyroidism.

The study left out patients who had uncontrolled infection, other autoimmune disease, pregnancy or lactation. Every diagnosis used clinical symptoms, serum thyroxine and TRAb, thyroid ultrasound and orbital computed tomography. The germline V gene has CDR1 MNHEY and CDR2 SVGAGI. The CDR3 is 16 residues long. The V and J ends lost 2 bases and 5 bases, in that order; junction bases with no gene match: 8. RNA transcripts gave rise to amplified TCR beta CDR3 regions. First-round RT-PCR targeting the TCR CDR3 was performed with the HTBI primer set. MiXCR, run by TCRdb on the multiplex PCR reads, gives a single entry per CDR3 protein. Counted here are 550,000 to 850,000 distinct CDR3 sequences, roughly 20% occurring once; the ten biggest clones make up around 15%.

Input material: blood. This TCR was recovered from a woman aged 45-60 years with Graves' hyperthyroidism that later progressed to Graves' ophthalmopathy. This rearrangement joins TRBV6-5 to TRBJ1-1; TRBD1 agrees at 10 bases. CDR3 sequence: CASSYLRDRGKTEAFF. CDR3 DNA: TGTGCCAGCAGTTACCTAAGGGACAGGGGTAAAACTGAAGCTTTCTTT.